The 23 T cell receptor beta chains below all came from one sample that was sequenced in a study of radiation and T cells in renal cell carcinoma. The sample's time point: baseline pretreatment blood. Treatment specified: 15 Gy SBRT to primary tumor, nephrectomy 4 weeks later. The protocol was immunoSEQ multiplex PCR, while the TCRdb copy is restricted to in-frame clones and leaves out a portion. The sample yields some 150,000 clones, over 65% seen once. The sample in question was blood, obtained from a patient whose treatment included radiotherapy and nephrectomy. These receptors all stem from a woman aged 45-65 years with renal cell carcinoma.

V usage is TRBV6-5 and J usage is TRBJ1-4; no clear D gene. The CDR3 is 13 residues long. Germline loops: CDR1 MNHEY, CDR2 SVGAGI. Trimming took off 2 bases at V and 8 bases at J, with 9 bases between the two ends. The CDR3 sequence: CASSYSPREKLFF. CDR3 DNA: TGTGCCAGCAGTTACAGTCCTAGAGAAAAACTGTTTTTT.

There are a few counts of this clone. V gene TRBV7-6 combines with J gene TRBJ2-7; TRBD1 matches at 7 bases. Germline CDR1 SGHVS, CDR2 FNYEAQ. Unmatched junction bases numbered 10, after V lost 4 bases and J lost 7 bases. The CDR3 has 14 amino acids. CDR3 coding DNA: TGTGCCAGCAGCTCAGAGCCAGGGGGTCGTGAGCAGTACTTC. This sequence encodes CASSSEPGGREQYF.

This clone was seen just once. This chain links TRBV5-4 with TRBJ1-5; perhaps TRBD1 as D (6 bases). Germline V gives CDR1 SGHNT, CDR2 YYREEE (reference sequence). The length of the CDR3 is 12 residues. V was cut by 0 bases and J by 11 bases, with 9 bases left in between. CDR3 sequence: CASSLEQGAQHF. Written as DNA, the CDR3 is TGTGCCAGCAGCTTGGAACAGGGAGCCCAGCATTTT.

This clone has just one count. This rearrangement joins TRBV7-2 to TRBJ2-7; unclear D gene. The CDR3 contains 12 residues. CDR1 is SGHTA, CDR2 FQGNSA, per germline. The V and J ends lost 5 bases and 3 bases respectively, with 8 bases between them. CDR3 sequence reads: CASSPSHYEQYF. The CDR3, as DNA: TGTGCCAGCAGCCCGTCACACTACGAGCAGTACTTC.

The rearrangement links TRBV5-6 to TRBJ2-7; perhaps TRBD1 as D (5 bases). Germline CDR1 reads SGHDT; CDR2 reads YYEEEE. The CDR3 loop spans 15 amino acids. V was clipped by 3 bases and J by 2 bases, with 15 bases between them. The DNA of the CDR3 is TGTGCCAGCAGCTATCCAGACAGTGTGGCCTACGAGCAGTACTTC. It translates to CASSYPDSVAYEQYF.

This rearrangement joins TRBV6-5 to TRBJ1-4, with 7 bases identical to TRBD1. The CDR3 totals 11 residues. Germline V gene data show CDR1 as MNHEY and CDR2 as SVGAGI. V lost 10 bases and J lost 8; bases outside the gene matches: 4. The CDR3 here is CATTQGEKLFF. The CDR3 region has the DNA TGTGCCACGACACAGGGGGAAAAACTGTTTTTT.

The V gene is TRBV11-2, the J gene TRBJ1-1, with 9 bases fitting TRBD1. Germline V gene sequence: CDR1 SGHAT, CDR2 FQNNGV. J lost 3 bases, V lost 4 bases, and 6 bases had no gene match. CDR3 length: 15 residues. The CDR3 loop is CASSSSDRGDTEAFF. The CDR3 DNA reads as TGTGCCAGCAGCTCCTCGGACAGGGGAGACACTGAAGCTTTCTTT.

This rearrangement joins TRBV2 to TRBJ1-4; possibly TRBD1 for D (5 bases). Germline V lookup: CDR1 SNHLY, CDR2 FYNNEI. CDR3 length: 17 residues. The V end lost 0 bases, the J end lost 7 bases, and 18 bases lay between the germline ends. CDR3 in DNA: TGTGCCAGCAGTGAAGCGCTGATCAGGGAGGGTATTGAAAAACTGTTTTTT. This encodes CASSEALIREGIEKLFF.

The J gene is TRBJ1-2, the V gene TRBV28, with no clear D. V lost 6 bases to trimming and J lost 5 bases, with 13 bases between them. The CDR3 is made up of 13 amino acids. Germline values: CDR1 MDHEN, CDR2 SYDVKM. The CDR3 DNA sequence: TGTGCCAGCAGCCGGCCCGGACCTTATGGCTACACCTTC. Residues: CASSRPGPYGYTF.

The rearrangement links TRBV4-3 to TRBJ2-3; D is ambiguous. Germline V CDR1 and CDR2: LGHNA, YSLEER. V was trimmed by 1 base and J by 6 bases, leaving 5 bases between them. This CDR3 comprises 12 residues. For the CDR3, the DNA is TGCGCCAGCAGCCAAGTCGGGGATACGCAGTATTTT. It yields the protein CASSQVGDTQYF.

The rearrangement uses TRBV2 and TRBJ2-3, with unresolved D. V was pared by 4 bases and J by 4 bases, with 9 bases between. Germline CDR1 SNHLY, CDR2 FYNNEI. The CDR3 sequence is 13 residues long. The CDR3 loop is CASSGSGPDTQYF. The CDR3 DNA reads TGTGCCAGCAGTGGGTCCGGACCAGATACGCAGTATTTT.

The chain uses TRBV5-1 and TRBJ1-1, with 8 bases fitting TRBD1. In germline, CDR1 is SGHRS, CDR2 YFSETQ. After removal of 0 bases from V and 1 base from J, the junction contained 11 bases not matched to a gene. The length of the CDR3 is 18 residues. CDR3: CASSLAYGPGGKNTEAFF. The CDR3 nucleotides read TGCGCCAGCAGCTTGGCCTATGGGCCAGGGGGCAAGAACACTGAAGCTTTCTTT.

The chain has TRBV12-5 and TRBJ1-1; D is perhaps TRBD1 (6 bases). CDR1 and CDR2 (germline): LGHNT, FRNRAP. The CDR3 contains 14 residues. V lost 2 bases to trimming and J lost 0 bases, with 7 bases between them. The CDR3 DNA reads as TGTGCTAGTGGTTTGACAGGGATGAACACTGAAGCTTTCTTT. It specifies CASGLTGMNTEAFF. Looking up the rest from reference TRBV12-5 and TRBJ1-1 gives the full variable domain: DARVTQTPRHKVTEMGQEVTMRCQPILGHNTVFWYRQTMMQGLELLAYFRNRAPLDDSGMPKDRFSAEMPDATLATLKIQPSEPRDSAVYFCASGLTGMNTEAFFGQGTRLTVV.

The chain carries TRBV5-6 and TRBJ1-5; no clear D. The V end lost 6 bases, the J end lost 6 bases, and 10 bases lay between the germline ends. Germline CDR1 SGHDT, CDR2 YYEEEE. The CDR3 has 12 residues. CDR3 DNA: TGTGCCAGCACCAGCGTTGGTCAGCCCCAGCATTTT. Its protein is CASTSVGQPQHF.

The chain employs TRBV19 and TRBJ1-5, with D perhaps matching TRBD1 (5 bases). Germline V gene sequence: CDR1 LNHDA, CDR2 SQIVND (reference sequence). The CDR3 has 13 amino acids. Trimming stripped 5 bases from V and 2 bases from J, with 7 bases between. The CDR3 DNA follows: TGTGCCAGTAGTCGGGACCGCAATCAGCCCCAGCATTTT. This translates into CASSRDRNQPQHF.

This chain connects TRBV19 to TRBJ2-7; D might be TRBD1 (6 bases). The V and J ends lost 3 bases and 2 bases respectively, with 11 bases between them. The germline V gene has CDR1 LNHDA and CDR2 SQIVND (reference sequence). CDR3 size: 14 residues. CDR3 residues: CASSIVGATYEQYF. The DNA of the CDR3 is TGTGCCAGTAGTATTGTGGGGGCCACCTACGAGCAGTACTTC.

This chain uses TRBV9 with TRBJ2-1; 11 bases agree with TRBD2. J lost 6 bases, V lost 0 bases, and 5 bases had no gene match. CDR1 SGDLS and CDR2 YYNGEE come from the germline V gene. The CDR3 has 16 amino acids. Here the CDR3 reads CASSVVAGGPGNEQFF. The CDR3 region has the DNA TGTGCCAGCAGCGTAGTAGCGGGAGGGCCCGGCAATGAGCAGTTCTTC.

The rearrangement links TRBV15 to TRBJ1-2; 10 bases line up with TRBD1. The CDR3 is 14 amino acids. Trimming removed 4 bases from V and 8 bases from J; junction bases left unmatched: 7. CDR1 and CDR2 (germline): LNHNV, YYDKDF (reference sequence). CDR3 coding DNA: TGTGCCACCAGCATACATGGGACAGGGGACGGCTACACCTTC. It is translated as CATSIHGTGDGYTF.

Only one count was recorded for this clone. This sequence joins TRBV9 and TRBJ1-1; D gene ambiguous. The V and J ends lost 3 bases and 0 bases respectively, with 9 bases between them. The CDR3 runs to 14 residues. Germline V CDR1 and CDR2: SGDLS, YYNGEE. CDR3 sequence: CASSANTLNTEAFF. In DNA form, the CDR3 reads TGTGCCAGCAGCGCCAATACGTTGAACACTGAAGCTTTCTTT.

V usage is TRBV10-3 and J usage is TRBJ2-7, with 11 bases fitting TRBD2. Germline V gene sequence: CDR1 ENHRY, CDR2 SYGVKD. The CDR3 runs 14 residues. The ends lost 4 bases at V and 6 bases at J; junction bases unmatched: 5. The chain's CDR3 is CAISAVAGGIEQYF. CDR3 bases: TGTGCCATCAGTGCAGTAGCGGGAGGGATCGAGCAGTACTTC.

V is TRBV9 and J is TRBJ1-1, with no clear D. The V gene lost 0 bases and the J gene lost 3 bases, with 9 bases spanning the gap. This CDR3 spans 14 amino acids. CDR1 and CDR2 from the germline V gene are SGDLS and YYNGEE. The CDR3 reads CASSVDVGDTEAFF. The DNA of the CDR3 is TGTGCCAGCAGCGTAGATGTTGGGGACACTGAAGCTTTCTTT.

J is TRBJ1-1 and V is TRBV6-5; TRBD1 matches 10 bases. There are 14 residues in the CDR3. V dropped 7 bases and J dropped 4; count of bases not matched to a gene: 6. The germline CDR1 and CDR2 sequences are MNHEY and SVGAGI. Here the CDR3 reads CASIETGGSTEAFF. CDR3 coding DNA: TGTGCCAGCATCGAGACAGGGGGCTCCACTGAAGCTTTCTTT.

The chain is built from TRBV10-3 and TRBJ1-1; perhaps TRBD1 as D (5 bases). Trimming removed 6 bases at V and 10 bases at J, with 12 bases between. The CDR3 extends over 11 amino acids. Germline lookup yields CDR1 ENHRY and CDR2 SYGVKD. The CDR3 loop is CAIRVDMRAFF. For the CDR3, the DNA is TGTGCCATCAGGGTGGACATGCGAGCTTTCTTT.